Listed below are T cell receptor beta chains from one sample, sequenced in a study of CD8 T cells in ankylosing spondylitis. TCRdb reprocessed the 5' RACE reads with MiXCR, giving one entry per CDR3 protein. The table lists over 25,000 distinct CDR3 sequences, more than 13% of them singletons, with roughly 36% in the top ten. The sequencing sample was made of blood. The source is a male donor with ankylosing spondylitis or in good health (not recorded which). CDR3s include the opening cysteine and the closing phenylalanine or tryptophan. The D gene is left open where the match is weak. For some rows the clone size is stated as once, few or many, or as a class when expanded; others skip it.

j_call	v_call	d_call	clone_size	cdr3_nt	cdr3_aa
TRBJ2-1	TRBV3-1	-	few	TGTGCCAGCAGCCAAAACGATGAGCAGTTCTTC	CASSQNDEQFF
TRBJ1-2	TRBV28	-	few	TGTGCCATCCAGGGGCCCTATGGCTACACCTTC	CAIQGPYGYTF
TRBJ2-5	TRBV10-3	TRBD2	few	TGTGCCATCAGTGGCAGCGGGGGCACAGGGGAGACCCAGTACTTC	CAISGSGGTGETQYF
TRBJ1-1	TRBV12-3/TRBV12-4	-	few	TGTGCCAGCAGTGCTCAGGGTTATAACACTGAAGCTTTCTTT	CASSAQGYNTEAFF
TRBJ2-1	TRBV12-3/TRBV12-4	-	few	TGTGCCAGCAGTTTTTGGGGGGTTGACAATGAGCAGTTCTTC	CASSFWGVDNEQFF
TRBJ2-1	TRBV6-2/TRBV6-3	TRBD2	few	TGTGCCAGCAAACAGGGACTAGCGGGAATAAATGAGCAGTTCTTC	CASKQGLAGINEQFF
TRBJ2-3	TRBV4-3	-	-	TGCGCCAGCAGCCAAGATGTAGGAGATACGCAGTATTTT	CASSQDVGDTQYF
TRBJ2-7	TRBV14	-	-	TGTGCCAGCAGCCAAGTTACGGGCTCCTGGCAGTACTTC	CASSQVTGSWQYF
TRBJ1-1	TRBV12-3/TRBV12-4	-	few	TGTGCCAGCACCCTGGGCACCCCGGACACTGAAGCTTTCTTT	CASTLGTPDTEAFF
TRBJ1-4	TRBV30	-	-	TGTGCCTGGAGTGCAGGGGCAAAACTGTTTTTT	CAWSAGAKLFF
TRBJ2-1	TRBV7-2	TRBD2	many	TGTGCCAGCAGCCCCCGGACTAGCGGGAGTCCCAATGATGTTCGAAATGAGCAGTTCTTC	CASSPRTSGSPNDVRNEQFF
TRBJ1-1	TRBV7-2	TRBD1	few	TGTGCCAGCAGCTCGCAGCAGGGGGCAGCCCTAACCGAAGCTTTCTTT	CASSSQQGAALTEAFF
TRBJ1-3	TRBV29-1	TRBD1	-	TGCAGCGTTTTGGGACAGCGCTCTGGAAACACCATATATTTT	CSVLGQRSGNTIYF
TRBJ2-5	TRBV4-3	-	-	TGCGCCAGCAGCCACAGGGGGGAATACTTC	CASSHRGEYF
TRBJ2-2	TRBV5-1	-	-	TGCGCCAGCAGCTTGGCCTTCGGGACACGCGGGGAGCTGTTTTTT	CASSLAFGTRGELFF
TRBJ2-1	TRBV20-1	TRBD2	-	TGCAGTGCGATTACTAGCGGGAGTTCCTACAATGAGCAGTTCTTC	CSAITSGSSYNEQFF
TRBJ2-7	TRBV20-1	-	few	TGCAGTGCCGCCGACTATAACTCCTACGAGCAGTACTTC	CSAADYNSYEQYF
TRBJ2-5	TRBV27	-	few	TGTGCCAGCAGTGCACTCCCCCGCCATCTGTACTTC	CASSALPRHLYF
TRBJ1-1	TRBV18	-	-	TGTGCCAGCTCACCAAACGGTAACATGAACACTGAAGCTTTCTTT	CASSPNGNMNTEAFF
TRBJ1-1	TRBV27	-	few	TGTGCCAGCAGTGAGAGGGGGGGCACTGAAGCTTTCTTT	CASSERGGTEAFF
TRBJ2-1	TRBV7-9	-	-	TGTGCCAGCAGCTTAGTCCCCCATGAGCAGTTCTTC	CASSLVPHEQFF
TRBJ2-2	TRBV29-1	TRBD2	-	TGCAGCACGGGCCTCGGGGGGACCGGGGAGCTGTTTTTT	CSTGLGGTGELFF
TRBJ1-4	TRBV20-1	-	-	TGCAGTGCTGAGGCCCCTGACGATGAAAAACTGTTTTTT	CSAEAPDDEKLFF
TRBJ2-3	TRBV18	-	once	TGTGCCAGCTCACCCATGGGAACGCGCACAGATACGCAGTATTTT	CASSPMGTRTDTQYF
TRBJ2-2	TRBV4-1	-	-	TGCGCCAGCAGCCAAGATAACGGGGCCGGGGAGCTGTTTTTT	CASSQDNGAGELFF
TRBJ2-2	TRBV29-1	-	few	TGCAGCGTTGAAGTAGACATAAGAACCGGGGAGCTGTTTTTT	CSVEVDIRTGELFF
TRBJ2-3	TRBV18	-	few	TGTGCCAGCTCTACCACGGGGGAGGGCACAGATACGCAGTATTTT	CASSTTGEGTDTQYF
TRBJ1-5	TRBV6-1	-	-	TGTGCCAGCAGAAGGGACGGCCTTAATCAGCCCCAGCATTTT	CASRRDGLNQPQHF
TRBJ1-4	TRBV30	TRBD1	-	TGTGCCTGCCTTGACAGGGGGCGGACTGAAAAACTGTTTTTT	CACLDRGRTEKLFF
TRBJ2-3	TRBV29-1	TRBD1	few	TGCAGCGTTCGCTCGACAGGGGGTTACACAGATACGCAGTATTTT	CSVRSTGGYTDTQYF
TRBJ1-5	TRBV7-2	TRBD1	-	TGTGCCAGCAGCTTTGACAGGGGGCGAAATCAGCCCCAGCATTTT	CASSFDRGRNQPQHF
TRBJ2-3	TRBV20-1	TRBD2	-	TGCAGTGCTAGACCTAGCGGGGTAGACTTAACAGATACGCAGTATTTT	CSARPSGVDLTDTQYF
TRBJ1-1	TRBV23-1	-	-	TGCGCCTCCTTGAACACTGAAGCTTTCTTT	CASLNTEAFF
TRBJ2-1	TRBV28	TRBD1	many	TGTGCCAGCAGTTTCTCGGGACAGGGGGGGGATGAGCAGTTCTTC	CASSFSGQGGDEQFF
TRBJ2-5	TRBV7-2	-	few	TGTGCCAGCAGCCCGTTCGGGTCAAGGCAAGAGACCCAGTACTTC	CASSPFGSRQETQYF
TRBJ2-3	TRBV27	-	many	TGTGCCAGCAGTTTAGCTGCGCGGGGCTCCCCGGGAGATACGCAGTATTTT	CASSLAARGSPGDTQYF
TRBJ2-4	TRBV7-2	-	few	TGTGCCAGCAGCTTAATAGCGGCCCAAAACATTCAGTACTTC	CASSLIAAQNIQYF
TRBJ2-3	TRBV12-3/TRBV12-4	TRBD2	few	TGTGCCAGCAGTTTAGCGCGGCTAGCGGGAGTTGCAGATACGCAGTATTTT	CASSLARLAGVADTQYF
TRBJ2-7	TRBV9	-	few	TGTGCCAGCAGCGTCGGCGGAGAGCAGTACTTC	CASSVGGEQYF
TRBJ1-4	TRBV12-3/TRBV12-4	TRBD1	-	TGTGCCAGCAGTTTCCAGGGGGGTATACCTAATGAAAAACTGTTTTTT	CASSFQGGIPNEKLFF
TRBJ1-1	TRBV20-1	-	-	TGCAGTGCTAAGTTCAGGGGTAGGAACACTGAAGCTTTCTTT	CSAKFRGRNTEAFF
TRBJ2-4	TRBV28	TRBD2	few	TGTGCCAGCAGTCCGGGACTAGTACAAAACATTCAGTACTTC	CASSPGLVQNIQYF
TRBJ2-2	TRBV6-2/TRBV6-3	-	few	TGTGCCAGCAGTTACTCGACAGAAAACACCGGGGAGCTGTTTTTT	CASSYSTENTGELFF
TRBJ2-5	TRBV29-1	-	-	TGCAGCGTAACGACGACGCTACAAGAGACCCAGTACTTC	CSVTTTLQETQYF
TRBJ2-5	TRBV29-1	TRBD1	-	TGCAGCGTTGTGGGACAGGGACAAGAGACCCAGTACTTC	CSVVGQGQETQYF
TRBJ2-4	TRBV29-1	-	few	TGCAGCGTCGAGGGGGGGCCCCAGAACATTCAGTACTTC	CSVEGGPQNIQYF